These 24 T cell receptor beta chains share one sample of origin, sequenced in a study of blood T cell repertoires in COVID-19. The data were produced by immunoSEQ multiplex PCR, yet TCRdb's version contains in-frame clones alone and is incomplete. This sample yields around 30,000 clones, of which around 85% are seen a single time; 5.5% to 6.5% belongs to the top ten. Source material: peripheral blood. The source is a woman older than 75 with active or convalescent COVID-19.

This clone was counted a few times. The chain links TRBV20-1 to TRBJ2-3, with unresolved D. This CDR3 has 12 residues. Looked up from germline, CDR1 is DFQATT and CDR2 is SNEGSKA (reference sequence). The V end lost 3 bases, the J end lost 0 bases, and 4 bases lay between the germline ends. The CDR3 is CSASTSTDTQYF. In DNA, the CDR3 is TGCAGTGCTAGTACTAGCACAGATACGCAGTATTTT.

Turning to this clone: A junction end diverges from the germline sequence, so it may reflect a read error. DNA for the CDR3: TGTGCCAGCACCGACCGTAGCTATCAGCCCCAGCATTTT. Translation gives CASTDRSYQPQHF. The chain has TRBV19 and TRBJ1-5; no definite D call. The CDR3 loop spans 13 amino acids. Germline V gene lookup returns CDR1 LNHDA and CDR2 SQIVND (reference sequence).

The chain recombines TRBV2 with TRBJ2-3; 8 nucleotides match TRBD2. Unmatched junction bases numbered 0, after V lost 4 bases and J lost 0 bases. The CDR3 has 14 residues. Germline assignment: CDR1 SNHLY and CDR2 FYNNEI. The CDR3 is CASSASGSTDTQYF. DNA of the CDR3: TGTGCCAGCAGTGCTAGCGGGAGCACAGATACGCAGTATTTT.

This clone was seen only a few times. The rearrangement uses TRBV2 and TRBJ2-3; a possible D gene is TRBD2 (6 bases). The V end lost 3 bases, the J end lost 1 base, and 11 bases lay between the germline ends. CDR1 SNHLY and CDR2 FYNNEI come from the germline V gene. The CDR3 extends over 15 amino acids. The CDR3 spells CASSDGTARTDTQYF. The CDR3 nucleotides are TGTGCCAGCAGTGACGGGACTGCCCGCACAGATACGCAGTATTTT. The full variable domain, with the rest looked up from reference TRBV2 and TRBJ2-3, is EPEVTQTPSHQVTQMGQEVILRCVPISNHLYFYWYRQILGQKVEFLVSFYNNEISEKSEIFDDQFSVERPDGSNFTLKIRSTKLEDSAMYFCASSDGTARTDTQYFGPGTRLTVL.

The chain joins TRBV14 to TRBJ2-5, with TRBD2 matching 11 bases. This CDR3 contains 14 residues. After removal of 5 bases from V and 5 bases from J, the junction contained 4 bases not matched to a gene. Germline V CDR1 and CDR2: SGHDN, FVKESK. The CDR3: CASSVRLAGETQYF. CDR3 nucleotide sequence: TGTGCCAGCAGCGTTCGACTAGCGGGGGAGACCCAGTACTTC.

This rearrangement joins TRBV5-4 to TRBJ2-1; 10 bases match TRBD2. The CDR3 loop spans 15 amino acids. Germline lookup yields CDR1 SGHNT and CDR2 YYREEE (reference sequence). The ends lost 9 bases at V and 2 bases at J; junction bases unmatched: 8. The CDR3 DNA follows: TGTGCCATAAGGACCGGGACTAGCGCCTACAATGAGCAGTTCTTC. This codes for CAIRTGTSAYNEQFF. The whole variable domain, remainder taken from reference TRBV5-4 and TRBJ2-1, is ETGVTQSPTHLIKTRGQQVTLRCSSQSGHNTVSWYQQALGQGPQFIFQYYREEENGRGNFPPRFSGLQFPNYSSELNVNALELDDSALYLCAIRTGTSAYNEQFFGPGTRLTVL.

This clone was detected only a few times. V is TRBV5-5 and J is TRBJ1-5; D might be TRBD1 (6 bases). CDR1 is SGHKS and CDR2 is YYEKEE in the germline V gene (reference sequence). The ends were cut back, 4 bases at V and 1 base at J, with 9 bases in the middle. The CDR3 runs to 14 residues. CDR3 in DNA: TGTGCCAGCAGCCGGGGGGCAAGCAATCAGCCCCAGCATTTT. This codes for CASSRGASNQPQHF.

CDR3 protein: CSVERTSGGLYEQYF. DNA for the CDR3: TGCAGCGTTGAGAGGACTAGCGGGGGTCTCTACGAGCAGTACTTC. The chain is built from TRBV29-1 and TRBJ2-7; the match to TRBD2 covers 13 bases. The CDR3 spans 15 residues. Germline trimming cut 3 bases from V and 3 bases from J; bases unmatched to any gene: 5. Looked up from germline, CDR1 is SQVTM and CDR2 is ANQGSEA.

The chain combines TRBV5-1 with TRBJ1-3, with 9 bases lining up with TRBD1. Germline V gives CDR1 SGHRS, CDR2 YFSETQ. There are 15 residues in the CDR3. The J segment lost 8 bases and the V segment lost 4 bases, leaving 10 bases of the junction unmatched. The CDR3, as DNA: TGCGCCAGCAGCCCGGAGACAGGGGGTGGGCACACCATATATTTT. Its translation is CASSPETGGGHTIYF.

This sequence joins TRBV2 and TRBJ2-7; D might be TRBD2 (6 bases). CDR1 and CDR2 (germline): SNHLY, FYNNEI. The CDR3 is 12 amino acids. Trimming removed 7 bases at V and 6 bases at J, with 13 bases between. This chain's CDR3 is CASTVQGGEQYF. The CDR3 nucleotides are TGTGCCAGCACTGTTCAGGGAGGCGAGCAGTACTTC.

The chain links TRBV30 to TRBJ1-5; D is undetermined. The CDR3 runs 15 residues. Per germline, CDR1 GTSNPN and CDR2 SVGIG (reference sequence). The V end was cut by 0 bases, the J end by 4 bases, with 13 bases between. CDR3 loop: CAWSVSGSPNQPQHF. CDR3 DNA sequence: TGTGCCTGGAGTGTATCGGGGAGCCCAAATCAGCCCCAGCATTTT.

Only a few counts were recorded for this clone. The CDR3 here is CASSLDRQVEKLFF. The CDR3 bases are TGTGCCAGCAGCTTAGACCGACAGGTGGAAAAACTGTTTTTT. The chain carries TRBV7-9 and TRBJ1-4; tentative D call: TRBD1 (6 bases). CDR1 SEHNR and CDR2 FQNEAQ come from the germline V gene (reference sequence). V was trimmed by 1 base and J by 8 bases, leaving 11 bases between them. This CDR3 has 14 amino acids. Full variable domain (outside the CDR3, taken from reference TRBV7-9 and TRBJ1-4): DTGVSQNPRHKITKRGQNVTFRCDPISEHNRLYWYRQTLGQGPEFLTYFQNEAQLEKSRLLSDRFSAERPKGSFSTLEIQRTEQGDSAMYLCASSLDRQVEKLFFGSGTQLSVL.

This clone was counted once. The chain combines TRBV4-1 with TRBJ2-3; no reliable D call. Germline V gene lookup returns CDR1 MGHRA and CDR2 YSYEKL. V shed 4 bases and J shed 0 bases, with 17 bases lying between them. CDR3 size: 17 residues. The CDR3 sequence is CASSLQMGSPSTDTQYF. DNA of the CDR3: TGCGCCAGCAGCCTGCAAATGGGCAGCCCTAGCACAGATACGCAGTATTTT.

This clone rates as medium-sized. The V call is TRBV7-8, the J call TRBJ1-6, with D hard to call. Trimming stripped 7 bases from V and 0 bases from J, with 10 bases between. The V gene's germline CDR1 is SGHVS and CDR2 FQNEAQ. The length of the CDR3 is 15 residues. The CDR3 DNA reads TGTGCCAGCACCCAAGGGAGCTCCTATAATTCACCCCTCCACTTT. Translated: CASTQGSSYNSPLHF. The full variable domain, with the rest looked up from reference TRBV7-8 and TRBJ1-6, is GAGVSQSPRYKVAKRGQDVALRCDPISGHVSLFWYQQALGQGPEFLTYFQNEAQLDKSGLPSDRFFAERPEGSVSTLKIQRTQQEDSAVYLCASTQGSSYNSPLHFGNGTRLTVT.

V and J are TRBV5-1 and TRBJ1-2; TRBD1 agrees at 9 bases. The germline V gene encodes CDR1 SGHRS and CDR2 YFSETQ. The trim removed 0 bases at V and 8 bases at J, leaving 11 bases unmatched. The CDR3 length is 16 residues. CDR3 in DNA: TGCGCCAGCAGCTTGGAGGGACAGGGTTTAGGCAAGGGCTACACCTTC. Protein: CASSLEGQGLGKGYTF.

This chain connects TRBV19 to TRBJ1-6; a possible D gene is TRBD1 (5 bases). From germline, CDR1 is LNHDA and CDR2 SQIVND (reference sequence). Trimming took off 4 bases at V and 9 bases at J, with 16 bases between the two ends. The CDR3 extends over 15 amino acids. CDR3 DNA sequence: TGTGCCAGTAGTACCGTTGACAGTAATATTTCACCCCTCCACTTT. As protein: CASSTVDSNISPLHF.

V and J are TRBV6-5 and TRBJ1-2, with a weak D call TRBD1 (5 bases). Trimming took 5 bases from V and 2 from J, leaving 9 bases between them. Germline V gene sequence: CDR1 MNHEY, CDR2 SVGAGI. The CDR3 spans 13 residues. DNA for the CDR3: TGTGCCAGCAGTCGACAGAGGAACTATGGCTACACCTTC. Protein: CASSRQRNYGYTF.

This clone was picked up one time. The chain carries TRBV5-1 and TRBJ2-1; maybe TRBD2 (6 bases). The CDR3 is 16 amino acids. V gave up 4 bases and J gave up 6 bases, with 20 bases separating them. Germline V gene sequence: CDR1 SGHRS, CDR2 YFSETQ. CDR3 bases: TGCGCCAGCAGCCCGCCCCGACTAGACCGTCCCAATGAGCAGTTCTTC. This encodes CASSPPRLDRPNEQFF.

V usage is TRBV7-8 and J usage is TRBJ1-1; TRBD1 aligns across 7 bases. V lost 5 bases, J lost 4 bases, and 7 bases stayed unmatched. The length of the CDR3 is 14 residues. Germline CDR1 SGHVS, CDR2 FQNEAQ. CDR3 sequence reads: CASSLRQGTTEAFF. The CDR3 DNA is TGTGCCAGCAGCCTTAGACAGGGCACCACTGAAGCTTTCTTT.

V gene TRBV6-4 combines with J gene TRBJ2-3; tentative D call: TRBD1 (6 bases). CDR3 length: 16 amino acids. V was cut by 2 bases and J by 2 bases, with 14 bases left in between. Germline assignment: CDR1 MRHNA and CDR2 SNTAGT. The CDR3 is CASSDTPNRATDTQYF. The CDR3 DNA follows: TGTGCCAGCAGTGACACCCCCAACAGGGCCACAGATACGCAGTATTTT.

This chain links TRBV5-1 with TRBJ1-3; a possible D gene is TRBD1 (6 bases). V was clipped by 4 bases and J by 6 bases, with 20 bases between them. The CDR3 has 16 residues. Germline V CDR1 and CDR2: SGHRS, YFSETQ. The CDR3 DNA reads TGCGCCAGCAGCCCACGCGGACAGAGCCTGGCAAACACCATATATTTT. Its protein product is CASSPRGQSLANTIYF.

The genes are TRBV2 and TRBJ2-5, with a tentative D call TRBD2 (5 bases). Trimming pared 7 bases from V and 5 bases from J, leaving 8 bases between. The CDR3 length is 11 residues. Germline loops: CDR1 SNHLY, CDR2 FYNNEI. CDR3 nucleotides: TGTGCCAGCAAAGGCGGGGAGACCCAGTACTTC. This encodes CASKGGETQYF.

This sequence joins TRBV9 and TRBJ2-3; tentatively, D is TRBD1 (6 bases). Looked up from germline, CDR1 is SGDLS and CDR2 is YYNGEE. Trimming cost V 4 bases and J 7 bases, with 25 bases left between them. This CDR3 comprises 17 residues. This chain's CDR3 is CASSPPGQGRFSNTQYF. The DNA of the CDR3 is TGTGCCAGCAGCCCCCCGGGGCAGGGGAGATTCTCAAATACGCAGTATTTT.

The chain employs TRBV5-1 and TRBJ2-7; TRBD2 aligns across 10 bases. The CDR3 runs to 15 residues. The germline CDR1 and CDR2 sequences are SGHRS and YFSETQ. Trimming took 5 bases from V and 1 from J; bases not matched to a gene: 6. CDR3 DNA: TGCGCCAGCAGAACGGGACTAGCGAGATCCTACGAGCAGTACTTC. It yields the protein CASRTGLARSYEQYF.